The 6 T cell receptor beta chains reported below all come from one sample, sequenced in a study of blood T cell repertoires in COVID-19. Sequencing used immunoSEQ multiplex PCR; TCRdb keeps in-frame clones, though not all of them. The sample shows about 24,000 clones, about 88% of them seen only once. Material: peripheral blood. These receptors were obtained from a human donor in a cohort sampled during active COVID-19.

CDR3 sequence: CASSPSQGAYEQYF. DNA for the CDR3: TGTGCCAGCTCACCGTCTCAGGGGGCCTACGAGCAGTACTTC. The V gene is TRBV18, the J gene TRBJ2-7, with TRBD1 identical over 7 bases. Per the germline V gene, CDR1 is KGHSH and CDR2 is LQKENI. CDR3 length: 14 residues. Trimming removed 3 bases from V and 2 bases from J; junction bases left unmatched: 4.

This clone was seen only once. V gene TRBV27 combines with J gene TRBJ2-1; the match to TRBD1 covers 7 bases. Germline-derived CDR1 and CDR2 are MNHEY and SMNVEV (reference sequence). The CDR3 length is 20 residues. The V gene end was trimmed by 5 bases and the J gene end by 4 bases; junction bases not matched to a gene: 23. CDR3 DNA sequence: TGTGCCAGCAGTCTAAACCTCAACCTGGGACAGCCAATAGGTTACAATGAGCAGTTCTTC. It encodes CASSLNLNLGQPIGYNEQFF.

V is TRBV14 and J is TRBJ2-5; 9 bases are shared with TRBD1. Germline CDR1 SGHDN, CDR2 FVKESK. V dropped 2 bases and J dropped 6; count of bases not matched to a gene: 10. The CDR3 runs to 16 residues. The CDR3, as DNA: TGTGCCAGCAGCCAACATCGGGACAGGGATTTTCAGACCCAGTACTTC. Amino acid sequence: CASSQHRDRDFQTQYF.

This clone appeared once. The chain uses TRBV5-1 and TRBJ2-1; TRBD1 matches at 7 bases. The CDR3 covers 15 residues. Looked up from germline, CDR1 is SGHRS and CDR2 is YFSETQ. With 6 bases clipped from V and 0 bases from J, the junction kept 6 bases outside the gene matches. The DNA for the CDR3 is TGCGCCAGCAAAAGACAGGGCAACTCCTACAATGAGCAGTTCTTC. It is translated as CASKRQGNSYNEQFF.

Here the CDR3 reads CASSSGLAGGNEQFF. The CDR3 nucleotides are TGTGCCAGCTCGTCGGGACTAGCGGGGGGCAATGAGCAGTTCTTC. This rearrangement joins TRBV18 to TRBJ2-1; TRBD2 aligns across 15 bases. J was trimmed by 6 bases and V by 6 bases; bases with no gene match: 3. The CDR3 is 15 amino acids. Germline V gene lookup returns CDR1 KGHSH and CDR2 LQKENI.

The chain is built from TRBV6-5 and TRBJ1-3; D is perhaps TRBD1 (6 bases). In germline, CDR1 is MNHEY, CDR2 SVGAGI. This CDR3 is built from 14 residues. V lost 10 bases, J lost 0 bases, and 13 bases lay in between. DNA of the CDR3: TGTGCCACCTACAGGGCCGTCTCTGGAAACACCATATATTTT. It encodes CATYRAVSGNTIYF.